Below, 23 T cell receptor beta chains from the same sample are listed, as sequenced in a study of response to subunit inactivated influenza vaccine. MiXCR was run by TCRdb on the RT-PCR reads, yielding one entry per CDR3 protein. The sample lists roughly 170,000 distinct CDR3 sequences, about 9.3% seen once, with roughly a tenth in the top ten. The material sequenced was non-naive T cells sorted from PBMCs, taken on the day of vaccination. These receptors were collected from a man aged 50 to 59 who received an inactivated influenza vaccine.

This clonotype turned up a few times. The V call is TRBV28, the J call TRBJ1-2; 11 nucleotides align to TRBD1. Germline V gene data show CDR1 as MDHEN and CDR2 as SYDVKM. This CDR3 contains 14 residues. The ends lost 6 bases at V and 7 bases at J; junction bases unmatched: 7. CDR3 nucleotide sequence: TGTGCCAGCAGAGGACAGGGGGCTAGGGGTGGCTACACCTTC. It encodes CASRGQGARGGYTF.

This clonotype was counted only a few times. CDR3 sequence (DNA): TGTGCCAGCTCACCAGGGACAGGGGGCAGGAATCAGCCCCAGCATTTT. Protein: CASSPGTGGRNQPQHF. The chain is built from TRBV18 and TRBJ1-5, with 12 positions matching TRBD1. V lost 2 bases and J lost 4; bases outside the gene matches: 3. The CDR3 runs to 16 residues. Germline V gives CDR1 KGHSH, CDR2 LQKENI. Based on the CDR3 plus reference TRBV18 and TRBJ1-5, the full variable domain is NAGVMQNPRHLVRRRGQEARLRCSPMKGHSHVYWYRQLPEEGLKFMVYLQKENIIDESGMPKERFSAEFPKEGPSILRIQQVVRGDSAAYFCASSPGTGGRNQPQHFGDGTRLSIL.

The CDR3 nucleotides are TGTGCCAGCAGCTTAACAGGGAGAACTAACAATGAGCAGTTCTTC. Its protein is CASSLTGRTNNEQFF. This chain connects TRBV7-6 to TRBJ2-1; a possible D gene is TRBD1 (6 bases). Trimming took off 2 bases at V and 5 bases at J, with 13 bases between the two ends. The CDR3 is 15 amino acids. The germline gives CDR1 SGHVS, CDR2 FNYEAQ.

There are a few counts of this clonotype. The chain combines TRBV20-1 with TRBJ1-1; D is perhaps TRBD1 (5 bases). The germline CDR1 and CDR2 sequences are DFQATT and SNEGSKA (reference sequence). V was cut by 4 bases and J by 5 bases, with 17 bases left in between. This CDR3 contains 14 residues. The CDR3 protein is CSAKSGGARTEAFF. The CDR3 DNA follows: TGCAGTGCTAAGAGTGGAGGGGCTAGGACTGAAGCTTTCTTT.

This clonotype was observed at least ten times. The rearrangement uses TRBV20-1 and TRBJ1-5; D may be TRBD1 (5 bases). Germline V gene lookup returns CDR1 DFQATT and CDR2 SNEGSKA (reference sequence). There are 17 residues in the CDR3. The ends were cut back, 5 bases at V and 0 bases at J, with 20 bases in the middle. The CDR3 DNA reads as TGCAGTGCTGGTCCCGGGGCCTCCAGGAGTAGCAATCAGCCCCAGCATTTT. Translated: CSAGPGASRSSNQPQHF.

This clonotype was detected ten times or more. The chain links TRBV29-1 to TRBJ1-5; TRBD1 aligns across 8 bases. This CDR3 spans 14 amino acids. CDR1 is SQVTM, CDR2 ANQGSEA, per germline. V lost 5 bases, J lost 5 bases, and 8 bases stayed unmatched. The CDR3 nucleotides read TGCAGCGTTCGGTCAGGGGGCACGGATCAGCCCCAGCATTTT. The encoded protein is CSVRSGGTDQPQHF.

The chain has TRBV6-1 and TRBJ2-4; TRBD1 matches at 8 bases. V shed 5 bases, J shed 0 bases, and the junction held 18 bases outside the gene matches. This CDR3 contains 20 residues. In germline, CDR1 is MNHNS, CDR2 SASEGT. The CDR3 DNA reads TGTGCCAGCAGTCAACCGCGACAGGGGTGGGCGGTTGGAGCCAAAAACATTCAGTACTTC. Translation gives CASSQPRQGWAVGAKNIQYF.

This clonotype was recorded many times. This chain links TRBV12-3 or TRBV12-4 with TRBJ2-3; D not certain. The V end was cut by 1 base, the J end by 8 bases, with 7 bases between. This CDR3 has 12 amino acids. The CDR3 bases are TGTGCCAGCAGTTTAGTACGCGGTACGCAGTATTTT. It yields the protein CASSLVRGTQYF.

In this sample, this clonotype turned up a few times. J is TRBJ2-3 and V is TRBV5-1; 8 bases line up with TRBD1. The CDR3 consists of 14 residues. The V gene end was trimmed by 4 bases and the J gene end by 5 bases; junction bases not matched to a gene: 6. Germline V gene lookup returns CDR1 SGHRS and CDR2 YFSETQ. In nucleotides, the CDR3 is TGCGCCAGCAGCGATGGACAGGGTGGAGATACGCAGTATTTT. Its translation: CASSDGQGGDTQYF.

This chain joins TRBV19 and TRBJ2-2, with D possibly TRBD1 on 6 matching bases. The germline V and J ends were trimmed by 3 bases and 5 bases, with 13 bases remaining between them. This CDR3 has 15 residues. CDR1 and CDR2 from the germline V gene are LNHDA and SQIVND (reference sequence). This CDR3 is CASSISRGRTGELFF. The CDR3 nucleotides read TGTGCCAGTAGTATCTCCAGGGGACGAACCGGGGAGCTGTTTTTT.

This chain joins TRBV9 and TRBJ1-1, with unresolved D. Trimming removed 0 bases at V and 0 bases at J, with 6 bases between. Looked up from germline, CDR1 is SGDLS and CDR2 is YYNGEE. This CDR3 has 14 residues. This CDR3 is CASSVEPMNTEAFF. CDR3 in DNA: TGTGCCAGCAGCGTAGAGCCGATGAACACTGAAGCTTTCTTT. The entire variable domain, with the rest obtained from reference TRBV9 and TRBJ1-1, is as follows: DSGVTQTPKHLITATGQRVTLRCSPRSGDLSVYWYQQSLDQGLQFLIQYYNGEERAKGNILERFSAQQFPDLHSELNLSSLELGDSALYFCASSVEPMNTEAFFGQGTRLTVV.

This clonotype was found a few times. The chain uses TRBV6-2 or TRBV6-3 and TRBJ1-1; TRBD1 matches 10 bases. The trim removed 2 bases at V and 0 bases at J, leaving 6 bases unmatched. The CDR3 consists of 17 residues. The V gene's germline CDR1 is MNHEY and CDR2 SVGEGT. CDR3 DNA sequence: TGTGCCAGCAGTTACCCCCGGGACAGGGGCGTGAACACTGAAGCTTTCTTT. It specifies CASSYPRDRGVNTEAFF.

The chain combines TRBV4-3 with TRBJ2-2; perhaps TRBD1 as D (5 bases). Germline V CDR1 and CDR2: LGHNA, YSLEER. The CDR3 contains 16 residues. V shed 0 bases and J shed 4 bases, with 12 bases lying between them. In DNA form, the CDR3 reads TGCGCCAGCAGCCAAGATTGGCAGGGCTCCACCGGGGAGCTGTTTTTT. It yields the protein CASSQDWQGSTGELFF.

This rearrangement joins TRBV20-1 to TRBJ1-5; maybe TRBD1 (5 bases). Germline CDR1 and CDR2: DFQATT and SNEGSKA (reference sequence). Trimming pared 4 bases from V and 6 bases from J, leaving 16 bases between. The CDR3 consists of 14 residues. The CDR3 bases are TGCAGTGCTATTCGACAGTCCTCAGCTCAGCCCCAGCATTTT. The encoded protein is CSAIRQSSAQPQHF.

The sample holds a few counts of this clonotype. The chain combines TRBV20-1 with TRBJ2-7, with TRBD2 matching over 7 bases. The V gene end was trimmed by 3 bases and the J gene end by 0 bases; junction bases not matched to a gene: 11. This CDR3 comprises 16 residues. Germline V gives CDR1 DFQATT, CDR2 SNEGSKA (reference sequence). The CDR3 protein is CSARARGGGVSYEQYF. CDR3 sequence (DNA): TGCAGTGCTAGGGCTCGAGGCGGGGGAGTCTCCTACGAGCAGTACTTC.

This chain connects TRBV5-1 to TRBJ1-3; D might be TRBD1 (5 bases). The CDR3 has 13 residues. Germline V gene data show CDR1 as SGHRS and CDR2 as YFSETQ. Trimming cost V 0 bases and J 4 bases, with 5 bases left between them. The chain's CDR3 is CASSLGQGNTIYF. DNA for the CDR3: TGCGCCAGCAGCTTGGGACAGGGAAACACCATATATTTT.

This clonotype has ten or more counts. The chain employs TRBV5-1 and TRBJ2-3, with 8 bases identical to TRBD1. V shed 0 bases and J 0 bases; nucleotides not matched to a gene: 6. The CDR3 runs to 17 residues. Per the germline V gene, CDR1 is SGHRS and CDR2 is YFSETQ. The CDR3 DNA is TGCGCCAGCAGCTTGGGCTCCGGGACAGGTAGCACAGATACGCAGTATTTT. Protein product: CASSLGSGTGSTDTQYF.

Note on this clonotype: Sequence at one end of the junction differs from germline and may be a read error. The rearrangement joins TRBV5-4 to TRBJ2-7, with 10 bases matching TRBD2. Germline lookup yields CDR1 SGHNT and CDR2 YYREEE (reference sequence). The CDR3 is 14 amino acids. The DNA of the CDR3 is TGTGTCAGCAGCTTATCAAGCGGGGGGGGAAGACAGTACTTC. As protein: CVSSLSSGGGRQYF.

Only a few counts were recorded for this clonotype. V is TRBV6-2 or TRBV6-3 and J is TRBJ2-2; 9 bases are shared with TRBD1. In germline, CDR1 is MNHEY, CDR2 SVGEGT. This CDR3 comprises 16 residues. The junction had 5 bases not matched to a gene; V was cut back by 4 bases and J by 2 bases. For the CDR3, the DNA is TGTGCCAGCAGTTTAAGGACAGGGGTAAACACCGGGGAGCTGTTTTTT. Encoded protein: CASSLRTGVNTGELFF.

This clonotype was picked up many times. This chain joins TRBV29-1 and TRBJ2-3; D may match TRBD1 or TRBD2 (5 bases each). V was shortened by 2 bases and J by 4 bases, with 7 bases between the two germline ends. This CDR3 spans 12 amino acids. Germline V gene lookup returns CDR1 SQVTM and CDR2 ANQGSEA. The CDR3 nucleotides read TGCAGCGTTGAACAGGGAGCAGATACGCAGTATTTT. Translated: CSVEQGADTQYF.

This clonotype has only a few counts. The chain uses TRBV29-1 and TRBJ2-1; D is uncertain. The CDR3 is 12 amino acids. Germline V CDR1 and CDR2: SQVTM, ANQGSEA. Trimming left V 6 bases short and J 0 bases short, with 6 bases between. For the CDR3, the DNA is TGCAGCGTGATACGCTCCTACAATGAGCAGTTCTTC. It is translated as CSVIRSYNEQFF.

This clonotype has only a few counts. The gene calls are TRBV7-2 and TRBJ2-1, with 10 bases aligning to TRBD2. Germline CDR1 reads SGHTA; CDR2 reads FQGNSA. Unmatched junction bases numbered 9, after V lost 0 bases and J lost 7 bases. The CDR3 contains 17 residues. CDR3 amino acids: CASSLAATSGAGNEQFF. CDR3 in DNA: TGTGCCAGCAGCTTAGCGGCCACTAGCGGGGCGGGTAATGAGCAGTTCTTC. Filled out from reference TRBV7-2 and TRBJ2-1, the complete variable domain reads GAGVSQSPSNKVTEKGKDVELRCDPISGHTALYWYRQSLGQGLEFLIYFQGNSAPDKSGLPSDRFSAERTGGSVSTLTIQRTQQEDSAVYLCASSLAATSGAGNEQFFGPGTRLTVL.

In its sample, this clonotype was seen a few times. The CDR3 here is CASTLAGANTDTQYF. As DNA, the CDR3 is TGTGCCAGCACCCTAGCGGGGGCCAACACAGATACGCAGTATTTT. The chain is built from TRBV3-1 and TRBJ2-3, with 10 bases identical to TRBD2. The CDR3 is 15 residues long. The junction had 6 bases not matched to a gene; V was cut back by 7 bases and J by 2 bases. Per germline, CDR1 LGHDT and CDR2 YNNKEL (reference sequence).